The clone carrying this T cell receptor (beta chain) was observed at least ten times. Its matching antigen is unknown. The data derive from a study of neurological immune-mediated disorders. Overall study context: A relapsing-remitting course was seen in most of the roughly 34 multiple sclerosis patients and a secondary progressive course in 3. General observations from the study: It was HTLV-1-associated myelopathy that showed the most TCR clonal expansion, while multiple sclerosis showed the least, falling below healthy controls. One related-CDR3 cluster, identified by phylogenetic grouping, held the repertoires of 18 of 34 multiple sclerosis patients and was a possible signature.

Synthesis of cDNA used 5'RACE (with 10-nucleotide random UMIs). TCRdb re-analysed the 5' RACE reads in MiXCR, keeping a single row per CDR3 protein. This table holds about 40,000 distinct CDR3 sequences, around 2.5% found once. The germline gives CDR1 SGHKS, CDR2 YYEKEE (reference sequence). CDR3 length: 15 residues. Trimming cost V 0 bases and J 5 bases, with 13 bases left between them. The sequence was collected from a man in his fifties with multiple sclerosis. The V call is TRBV5-5, the J call TRBJ2-3; maybe TRBD1 (6 bases). The sample comprised PBMCs. For the CDR3, the DNA is TGTGCCAGCAGCTTGGGGCAGGGGATGGGAGATACGCAGTATTTT. Its translation is CASSLGQGMGDTQYF.